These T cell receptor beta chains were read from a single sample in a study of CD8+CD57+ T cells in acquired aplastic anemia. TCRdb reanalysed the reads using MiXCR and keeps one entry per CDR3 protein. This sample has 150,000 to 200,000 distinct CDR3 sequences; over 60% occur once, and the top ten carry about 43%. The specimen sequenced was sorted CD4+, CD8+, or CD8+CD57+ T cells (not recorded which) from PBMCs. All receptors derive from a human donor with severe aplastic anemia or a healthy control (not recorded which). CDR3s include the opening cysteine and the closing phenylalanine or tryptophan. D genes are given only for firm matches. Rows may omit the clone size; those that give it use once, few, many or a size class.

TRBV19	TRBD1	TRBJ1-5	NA	CASSLDRGRNQPQHF	TGTGCCAGTAGTCTAGACAGGGGACGCAATCAGCCCCAGCATTTT
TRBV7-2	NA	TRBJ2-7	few	CASSLASSSYEQYF	TGTGCCAGCAGCTTAGCGTCGAGCTCCTACGAGCAGTACTTC
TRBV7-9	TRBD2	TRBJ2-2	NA	CASSLGTSGGRKLFF	TGTGCCAGCAGCCTCGGGACTAGCGGGGGCCGGAAGCTGTTTTTT
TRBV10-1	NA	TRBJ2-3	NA	CATRSIETDTQYF	TGCGCCACCCGATCAATTGAGACAGATACGCAGTATTTT
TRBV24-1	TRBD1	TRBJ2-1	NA	CATSDLGTGQYNEQFF	TGTGCCACCAGTGATTTAGGGACAGGGCAGTACAATGAGCAGTTCTTC
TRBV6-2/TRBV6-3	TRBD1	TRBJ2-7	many	CASSYYRDRVYEQYF	TGTGCCAGCAGTTACTACCGGGACAGGGTCTACGAGCAGTACTTC
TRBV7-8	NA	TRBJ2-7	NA	CASSYSGVRYEQYF	TGTGCCAGCAGCTATTCGGGAGTGCGGTACGAGCAGTACTTC
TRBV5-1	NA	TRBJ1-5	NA	CASSLEPGSNQPQHF	TGCGCCAGCAGCTTAGAACCAGGGTCCAATCAGCCCCAGCATTTT
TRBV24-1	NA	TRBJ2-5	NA	CATSDLRTGTQYF	TGTGCCACCAGTGATCTTCGGACGGGGACCCAGTACTTC
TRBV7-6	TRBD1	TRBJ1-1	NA	CASSSRQGTNTEAFF	TGTGCCAGCAGCTCTAGACAGGGGACGAACACTGAAGCTTTCTTT
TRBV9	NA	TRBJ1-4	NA	CASSVDSGSEKLFF	TGTGCCAGCAGCGTAGATTCGGGTTCCGAAAAACTGTTTTTT
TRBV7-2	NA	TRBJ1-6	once	CASSRGGSDPLHF	TGTGCCAGCAGCCGGGGGGGGTCCGATCCCCTCCACTTT
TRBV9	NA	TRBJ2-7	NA	CASSVAGEDEQYF	TGTGCCAGCAGCGTAGCAGGGGAGGACGAGCAGTACTTC
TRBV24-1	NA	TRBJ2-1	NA	CATSDVMINNEQFF	TGTGCCACCAGTGATGTAATGATAAACAATGAGCAGTTCTTC
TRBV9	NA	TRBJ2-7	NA	CASSVGGTVSYEQYF	TGTGCCAGCAGCGTAGGGGGGACGGTTTCCTACGAGCAGTACTTC
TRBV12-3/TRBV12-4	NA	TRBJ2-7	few	CASLKGPGKYEQYF	TGTGCCAGCCTTAAGGGTCCGGGCAAGTACGAGCAGTACTTC
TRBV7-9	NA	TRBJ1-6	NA	CASSSRVGSYNSPLLF	TGTGCCAGCAGCTCACGAGTGGGCTCCTATAATTCACCCCTCCTCTTT
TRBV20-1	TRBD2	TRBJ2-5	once	CSARDPAGGVETQYF	TGCAGTGCTAGAGATCCAGCGGGGGGGGTGGAGACCCAGTACTTC
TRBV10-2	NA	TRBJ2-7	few	CASSERSSYEQYF	TGCGCCAGCAGTGAGCGGAGCTCCTACGAGCAGTACTTC
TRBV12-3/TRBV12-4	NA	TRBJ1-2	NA	CTSSPDRSTQGYTF	TGTACCAGCAGTCCGGACAGAAGCACCCAGGGCTACACCTTC
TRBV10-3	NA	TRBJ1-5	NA	CAISVGHLQPQHF	TGTGCCATCAGTGTCGGTCATCTCCAGCCCCAGCATTTT
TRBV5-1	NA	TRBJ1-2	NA	CASSPTPSGGYTF	TGCGCCAGCAGCCCCACACCGTCCGGGGGCTACACCTTC
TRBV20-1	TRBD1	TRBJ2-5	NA	CSARRDRSGETQYF	TGCAGTGCTAGACGGGACAGGTCGGGGGAGACCCAGTACTTC
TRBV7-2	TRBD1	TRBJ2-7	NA	CASSSPGQDYEQYF	TGTGCCAGCAGCTCACCGGGACAGGACTACGAGCAGTACTTC
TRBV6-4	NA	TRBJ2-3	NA	CASSDSDGEDTQYF	TGTGCCAGCAGTGACTCTGATGGAGAGGATACGCAGTATTTT
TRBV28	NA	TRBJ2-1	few	CASSFRGIYNEQFF	TGTGCCAGCAGTTTTAGGGGTATCTACAATGAGCAGTTCTTC
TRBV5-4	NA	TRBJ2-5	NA	CASSLAPRGVETQYF	TGTGCCAGTAGCTTGGCCCCCAGAGGGGTAGAGACCCAGTACTTC
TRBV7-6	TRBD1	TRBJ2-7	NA	CASSLEDRDYEQYF	TGTGCCAGCAGCTTAGAGGACAGGGATTACGAGCAGTACTTC
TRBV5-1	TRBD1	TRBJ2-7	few	CASSTGQADEQYF	TGCGCCAGCAGCACCGGACAGGCGGACGAGCAGTACTTC
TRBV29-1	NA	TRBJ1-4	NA	CSVDPGANEKLFF	TGCAGCGTTGATCCAGGGGCCAATGAAAAACTGTTTTTT
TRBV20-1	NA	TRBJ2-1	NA	CSARGLNEQFF	TGCAGTGCTAGGGGCCTCAATGAGCAGTTCTTC
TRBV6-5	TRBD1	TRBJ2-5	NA	CASRLQGSETQYF	TGTGCCAGCAGACTACAGGGGTCCGAGACCCAGTACTTC
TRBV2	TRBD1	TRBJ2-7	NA	CASTDRDYEQYF	TGTGCCAGCACCGACAGGGATTACGAGCAGTACTTC
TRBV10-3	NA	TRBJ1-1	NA	CAISVNAGFAFF	TGTGCCATCAGTGTTAATGCAGGGTTTGCTTTCTTT
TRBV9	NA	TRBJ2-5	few	CASSLGTLGTQYF	TGTGCCAGCAGCCTCGGCACCCTGGGGACCCAGTACTTC
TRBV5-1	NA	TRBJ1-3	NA	CASRPGRTSGNTIYF	TGCGCCAGCAGACCGGGACGGACCTCTGGAAACACCATATATTTT
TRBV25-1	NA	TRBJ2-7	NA	CASVAGTFYEQYF	TGTGCCAGCGTAGCAGGGACATTCTACGAGCAGTACTTC
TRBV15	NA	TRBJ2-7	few	CATSREEGPYEQYF	TGTGCCACCAGCAGAGAAGAGGGACCCTACGAGCAGTACTTC
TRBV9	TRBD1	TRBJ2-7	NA	CASSVGGQGEIYEQYF	TGTGCCAGCAGCGTAGGTGGACAGGGCGAAATCTACGAGCAGTACTTC
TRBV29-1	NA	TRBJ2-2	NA	CSGGRDTGELFF	TGCAGCGGGGGAAGGGACACCGGGGAGCTGTTTTTT
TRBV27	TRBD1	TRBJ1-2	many	CASWTGYGYTF	TGTGCCAGCTGGACAGGGTATGGCTACACCTTC
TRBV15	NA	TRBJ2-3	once	CATSHLDTQYF	TGTGCCACCAGCCACTTAGATACGCAGTATTTT
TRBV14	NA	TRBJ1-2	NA	CASSQDGQGDYGYTF	TGTGCCAGCAGCCAAGATGGGCAGGGCGACTATGGCTACACCTTC
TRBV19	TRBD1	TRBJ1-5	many	CASSIGQGVASDSNQPQHF	TGTGCCAGTAGTATAGGACAGGGGGTCGCGTCCGATAGCAATCAGCCCCAGCATTTT
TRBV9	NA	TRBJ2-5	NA	CASSLAKDGQETQYF	TGTGCCAGCAGCTTGGCCAAGGACGGTCAAGAGACCCAGTACTTC